The 16 T cell receptor beta chains listed next were all sequenced from one sample in a study of cytomegalovirus exposure and HLA in healthy donors. The repertoire was sequenced with immunoSEQ multiplex PCR; TCRdb's copy has only in-frame clones and lacks some. The sample lists about 220,000 clones; over 70% were seen once. The sequencing input was PBMCs. These receptors were taken from a woman aged 25 to 45 in good health and CMV-seropositive.

This chain connects TRBV6-1 to TRBJ2-6; D unclear. This CDR3 comprises 17 residues. With 1 base removed from V and 0 bases from J, the gap between germline ends came to 10 bases. CDR1 MNHNS and CDR2 SASEGT come from the germline V gene. The chain's CDR3 is CASSEGLMYSGANVLTF. CDR3 bases: TGTGCCAGCAGTGAAGGACTGATGTACTCTGGGGCCAACGTCCTGACTTTC.

In DNA, the CDR3 is TGCAGTGCTAGATCGATCTACGAGCAGTACTTC. This gives the protein CSARSIYEQYF. The chain is built from TRBV20-1 and TRBJ2-7; unclear D gene. Germline values: CDR1 DFQATT, CDR2 SNEGSKA (reference sequence). V lost 2 bases and J 3 bases, leaving 5 bases between the germline ends. This CDR3 contains 11 residues.

There are a few counts of this clone. The chain links TRBV6-5 to TRBJ1-2, with TRBD1 as a possible D gene (6 bases). Germline-derived CDR1 and CDR2 are MNHEY and SVGAGI. V shed 0 bases and J shed 7 bases, with 18 bases lying between them. This CDR3 spans 16 amino acids. The CDR3 DNA sequence: TGTGCCAGCAGTTACTCGACTTTGCGGGGGGCAGGTGGCTACACCTTC. Encoded protein: CASSYSTLRGAGGYTF.

This clone has only one observation. The chain combines TRBV5-6 with TRBJ1-2; no clear D. Trimming left V 2 bases short and J 7 bases short, with 12 bases between. The length of the CDR3 is 13 residues. Germline CDR1 SGHDT, CDR2 YYEEEE. The CDR3 DNA sequence: TGTGCCAGCAGCTTACAGTTGGGTCGTGGCTACACCTTC. Translating gives CASSLQLGRGYTF.

Only a few counts were recorded for this clone. CDR3 DNA sequence: TGCGCCAGCAGCTGGGACGCGGCGGAGACCCAGTACTTC. Amino acid sequence: CASSWDAAETQYF. This sequence joins TRBV5-1 and TRBJ2-5, with D possibly called TRBD1 or TRBD2 (5 bases each). Germline CDR1 reads SGHRS; CDR2 reads YFSETQ. Between the trimmed V and J ends, which lost 3 bases and 5 bases, there was a span of 11 bases. This CDR3 region has 13 residues. The variable domain in full, completed from reference TRBV5-1 and TRBJ2-5, reads KAGVTQTPRYLIKTRGQQVTLSCSPISGHRSVSWYQQTPGQGLQFLFEYFSETQRNKGNFPGRFSGRQFSNSRSEMNVSTLELGDSALYLCASSWDAAETQYFGPGTRLLVL.

The chain joins TRBV29-1 to TRBJ2-7; 10 bases are shared with TRBD2. Germline values: CDR1 SQVTM, CDR2 ANQGSEA. The CDR3 is 15 residues long. The V gene end was trimmed by 6 bases and the J gene end by 4 bases; junction bases not matched to a gene: 12. CDR3 sequence: CSVLKLAGIQYEQYF. CDR3 nucleotides: TGCAGCGTCCTTAAACTAGCGGGAATCCAATACGAGCAGTACTTC.

The chain uses TRBV30 and TRBJ1-3; D possibly corresponds to TRBD1 (6 bases). The V gene lost 5 bases and the J gene lost 2 bases, with 10 bases spanning the gap. The CDR3 runs to 13 residues. Germline values: CDR1 GTSNPN, CDR2 SVGIG (reference sequence). CDR3 bases: TGTGCCTGGGCCGGGGGGCCTGGAAACACCATATATTTT. Translated, it gives CAWAGGPGNTIYF.

The rearrangement links TRBV7-9 to TRBJ2-7; the D is unclear. This CDR3 comprises 13 residues. The germline CDR1 and CDR2 sequences are SEHNR and FQNEAQ (reference sequence). V gave up 0 bases and J gave up 3 bases, with 6 bases separating them. CDR3 protein: CASSLAENYEQYF. In DNA, the CDR3 is TGTGCCAGCAGCTTAGCAGAGAACTACGAGCAGTACTTC. Based on the CDR3 plus reference TRBV7-9 and TRBJ2-7, the full variable domain is DTGVSQNPRHKITKRGQNVTFRCDPISEHNRLYWYRQTLGQGPEFLTYFQNEAQLEKSRLLSDRFSAERPKGSFSTLEIQRTEQGDSAMYLCASSLAENYEQYFGPGTRLTVT.

J is TRBJ2-1 and V is TRBV27; D may be TRBD2 (6 bases). CDR1 and CDR2 (germline): MNHEY, SMNVEV (reference sequence). This CDR3 is 16 amino acids long. Deletions cut 4 bases from V and 0 bases from J, with 13 bases between. CDR3 region: CASSSLGGSSYNEQFF. The CDR3 coding sequence is TGTGCCAGCAGTTCCCTGGGGGGAAGCTCCTACAATGAGCAGTTCTTC.

This chain links TRBV6-5 with TRBJ2-5; 9 bases fit TRBD2. The CDR3 covers 13 residues. V shed 4 bases and J 5 bases; nucleotides not matched to a gene: 2. Germline V gene data show CDR1 as MNHEY and CDR2 as SVGAGI. The CDR3 loop reads CASSLAGVETQYF. The CDR3 nucleotides read TGTGCCAGCAGTTTAGCGGGAGTTGAGACCCAGTACTTC.

The chain uses TRBV30 and TRBJ2-7, with 9 nucleotides matching TRBD1. The junction had 6 bases not matched to a gene; V was cut back by 3 bases and J by 3 bases. Germline values: CDR1 GTSNPN, CDR2 SVGIG (reference sequence). The CDR3 totals 14 residues. The CDR3: CAWSTGTGRYEQYF. The DNA for the CDR3 is TGTGCCTGGAGCACCGGGACAGGGCGCTACGAGCAGTACTTC.

This clone was found once. The CDR3 region has the DNA TGTGCCAGCAGCTGGGCAGGGGGAGAAGGCTACACCTTC. It yields the protein CASSWAGGEGYTF. This chain uses TRBV5-6 with TRBJ1-2; 7 positions match TRBD1. The germline gives CDR1 SGHDT, CDR2 YYEEEE. V dropped 3 bases and J dropped 8; count of bases not matched to a gene: 7. This CDR3 spans 13 amino acids.

The chain recombines TRBV27 with TRBJ2-2, with 12 bases fitting TRBD2. The V segment lost 2 bases and the J segment 5 bases; nucleotides outside the gene matches: 6. Germline lookup yields CDR1 MNHEY and CDR2 SMNVEV (reference sequence). The CDR3 has 17 residues. The CDR3 sequence is CASSLPGGLAGTGELFF. The CDR3, as DNA: TGTGCCAGCAGTTTACCCGGAGGACTAGCGGGAACCGGGGAGCTGTTTTTT.

The chain employs TRBV30 and TRBJ2-3; D is perhaps TRBD1 or TRBD2 (6 bases each). Germline V lookup: CDR1 GTSNPN, CDR2 SVGIG (reference sequence). The V gene lost 0 bases and the J gene lost 6 bases, with 10 bases spanning the gap. The CDR3 loop spans 13 amino acids. This chain's CDR3 is CAWSVRRGDTQYF. CDR3 DNA sequence: TGTGCCTGGAGTGTGCGGAGGGGGGATACGCAGTATTTT.

This clone was detected only once. One end of the junction varies from germline; a read error may be responsible. This rearrangement joins TRBV28 to TRBJ2-7; 13 bases agree with TRBD2. Per the germline V gene, CDR1 is MDHEN and CDR2 is SYDVKM. CDR3 length: 14 residues. CDR3 nucleotides: TGTGCCAGCAGTCTCCCGACTAGCGGGAGGCTTCAGGACTTC. This encodes CASSLPTSGRLQDF.

This clone was counted only a few times. The chain employs TRBV5-1 and TRBJ1-3, with TRBD1 matching over 7 bases. Germline values: CDR1 SGHRS, CDR2 YFSETQ. The CDR3 covers 18 residues. The V and J ends lost 1 base and 0 bases, in that order; junction bases with no gene match: 10. CDR3 sequence (DNA): TGCGCCAGCAGCTTGAGGCCGGGACAGACAGACTCTGGAAACACCATATATTTT. It is translated as CASSLRPGQTDSGNTIYF.